Listed below are T cell receptor beta chains from one sample, sequenced in a study of T cell responses to AZD1222 COVID-19 vaccine. The data were produced by immunoSEQ multiplex PCR, yet TCRdb's version contains in-frame clones alone and is incomplete. The data show roughly 170,000 clones, about 85% seen once. The source was peripheral blood, collected on day 0 of AZD1222 vaccination. The source is an adult in good health. Both conserved end residues are part of each CDR3. D genes are given only for firm matches. For some rows the clone size is stated as once, few or many, or as a class when expanded; others skip it.

clone size: NA; D gene: TRBD1; J gene: TRBJ1-2; V gene: TRBV2; CDR3 protein: CASSAGQEYYGYTF; CDR3 DNA: TGTGCCAGCAGTGCGGGACAGGAATACTATGGCTACACCTTC
clone size: NA; D gene: NA; J gene: TRBJ1-5; V gene: TRBV2; CDR3 protein: CASSEQGIRQPQHF; CDR3 DNA: TGTGCCAGCAGTGAACAGGGGATAAGGCAGCCCCAGCATTTT
clone size: NA; D gene: NA; J gene: TRBJ1-5; V gene: TRBV6-1; CDR3 protein: CASSDRGRGNQPQHF; CDR3 DNA: TGTGCCAGCAGTGACAGGGGTCGGGGCAATCAGCCCCAGCATTTT
clone size: NA; D gene: TRBD2; J gene: TRBJ2-7; V gene: TRBV18; CDR3 protein: CASSVSGTSGNYEQYF; CDR3 DNA: TGTGCCAGCTCAGTTTCCGGGACTAGCGGGAACTACGAGCAGTACTTC
clone size: once; D gene: NA; J gene: TRBJ1-1; V gene: TRBV5-1; CDR3 protein: CASSAFLNTEAFF; CDR3 DNA: TGCGCCAGCAGCGCTTTCTTGAACACTGAAGCTTTCTTT
clone size: once; D gene: NA; J gene: TRBJ2-7; V gene: TRBV15; CDR3 protein: CATSRDLGPTGEQYF; CDR3 DNA: TGTGCCACCAGCAGAGATCTCGGCCCCACTGGCGAGCAGTACTTC
clone size: once; D gene: NA; J gene: TRBJ2-1; V gene: TRBV4-1; CDR3 protein: CASSQASSRATSYEQFF; CDR3 DNA: TGCGCCAGCAGCCAAGCGAGCTCTCGGGCCACCAGCTATGAGCAGTTCTTC
clone size: NA; D gene: NA; J gene: TRBJ1-1; V gene: TRBV5-1; CDR3 protein: CASTQGRNTEAFF; CDR3 DNA: TGCGCCAGCACCCAGGGGCGGAACACTGAAGCTTTCTTT
clone size: NA; D gene: NA; J gene: TRBJ1-1; V gene: TRBV3-1/TRBV3-2; CDR3 protein: CASSQPDGNTEAFF; CDR3 DNA: TGTGCCAGCAGCCAACCCGACGGGAACACTGAAGCTTTCTTT
clone size: NA; D gene: NA; J gene: TRBJ1-2; V gene: TRBV2; CDR3 protein: CASSDQGLHLYGYTF; CDR3 DNA: TGTGCCAGCAGTGATCAGGGGCTACACCTCTATGGCTACACCTTC
clone size: NA; D gene: NA; J gene: TRBJ1-3; V gene: TRBV5-1; CDR3 protein: CASSLDGNTIYF; CDR3 DNA: TGCGCCAGCAGCTTAGATGGAAACACCATATATTTT
clone size: NA; D gene: TRBD1; J gene: TRBJ2-7; V gene: TRBV5-1; CDR3 protein: CASSTYRGLSYEQYF; CDR3 DNA: TGCGCCAGCAGCACCTACAGGGGGCTCTCCTACGAGCAGTACTTC
clone size: NA; D gene: NA; J gene: TRBJ2-7; V gene: TRBV7-8; CDR3 protein: CASSLIGRGYEQYF; CDR3 DNA: TGTGCCAGCAGCTTAATCGGGAGAGGCTACGAGCAGTACTTC
clone size: NA; D gene: TRBD1; J gene: TRBJ2-7; V gene: TRBV20-1; CDR3 protein: CSVPGQDEQYF; CDR3 DNA: TGCAGTGTTCCCGGACAGGACGAGCAGTACTTC
clone size: NA; D gene: TRBD2; J gene: TRBJ2-6; V gene: TRBV3-1/TRBV3-2; CDR3 protein: CASSQARTSGSSGANVLTF; CDR3 DNA: TGTGCCAGCAGCCAAGCGAGGACTAGCGGCAGCTCTGGGGCCAACGTCCTGACTTTC
clone size: NA; D gene: TRBD1; J gene: TRBJ2-7; V gene: TRBV7-8; CDR3 protein: CASSPGLGDRPPYEQYF; CDR3 DNA: TGTGCCAGCAGCCCAGGGCTGGGGGACAGACCCCCCTACGAGCAGTACTTC
clone size: NA; D gene: TRBD2; J gene: TRBJ2-3; V gene: TRBV2; CDR3 protein: CASSERPAGGTDTQYF; CDR3 DNA: TGTGCCAGCAGTGAGCGGCCAGCGGGAGGTACAGATACGCAGTATTTT
clone size: NA; D gene: NA; J gene: TRBJ2-1; V gene: TRBV6-4; CDR3 protein: CASSDSSYSSYNEQFF; CDR3 DNA: TGTGCCAGCAGTGACTCATCCTATTCCTCCTACAATGAGCAGTTCTTC
clone size: NA; D gene: TRBD1; J gene: TRBJ2-7; V gene: TRBV18; CDR3 protein: CASSPQGTGGAGEQYF; CDR3 DNA: TGTGCCAGCTCACCACAGGGGACAGGGGGCGCGGGGGAGCAGTACTTC
clone size: NA; D gene: TRBD2; J gene: TRBJ2-1; V gene: TRBV5-1; CDR3 protein: CASSLGFWGGVNEQFF; CDR3 DNA: TGCGCCAGCAGCTTGGGTTTCTGGGGGGGAGTCAATGAGCAGTTCTTC
clone size: NA; D gene: TRBD2; J gene: TRBJ2-7; V gene: TRBV6-5; CDR3 protein: CASTRSSGSLNEQYF; CDR3 DNA: TGTGCCAGCACTAGGTCTAGCGGGAGTCTGAACGAGCAGTACTTC
clone size: NA; D gene: NA; J gene: TRBJ1-3; V gene: TRBV5-5; CDR3 protein: CASSSQLYSGNTIYF; CDR3 DNA: TGTGCCAGCAGCTCACAGCTATACTCTGGAAACACCATATATTTT
clone size: NA; D gene: NA; J gene: TRBJ1-4; V gene: TRBV12-3/TRBV12-4; CDR3 protein: CASSPVKVGKLFF; CDR3 DNA: TGTGCCAGCAGCCCTGTAAAAGTTGGGAAACTGTTTTTT
clone size: once; D gene: NA; J gene: TRBJ1-1; V gene: TRBV7-3; CDR3 protein: CASSYRAGSTEAFF; CDR3 DNA: TGTGCCAGCAGCTATCGCGCAGGGTCCACTGAAGCTTTCTTT
clone size: NA; D gene: TRBD1; J gene: TRBJ1-2; V gene: TRBV4-1; CDR3 protein: CASSHSGPGQGGKGYTF; CDR3 DNA: TGCGCCAGCAGCCACTCTGGACCGGGACAGGGAGGAAAGGGCTACACCTTC
clone size: NA; D gene: NA; J gene: TRBJ1-1; V gene: TRBV9; CDR3 protein: CASSVVKGTEAFF; CDR3 DNA: TGTGCCAGCAGCGTAGTTAAGGGCACTGAAGCTTTCTTT
clone size: NA; D gene: NA; J gene: TRBJ1-2; V gene: TRBV3-1/TRBV3-2; CDR3 protein: CASSQVVGGYTF; CDR3 DNA: TGTGCCAGCAGCCAAGTAGTCGGTGGCTACACCTTC
clone size: NA; D gene: TRBD2; J gene: TRBJ2-7; V gene: TRBV18; CDR3 protein: CASSPTSGGSYEQYF; CDR3 DNA: TGTGCCAGCTCCCCGACTAGCGGAGGCTCCTACGAGCAGTACTTC
clone size: NA; D gene: NA; J gene: TRBJ2-7; V gene: TRBV19; CDR3 protein: CASSIVGRGLHEQYF; CDR3 DNA: TGTGCCAGTAGTATCGTCGGCAGGGGATTGCACGAGCAGTACTTC
clone size: NA; D gene: NA; J gene: TRBJ1-2; V gene: TRBV30; CDR3 protein: CAQTPGASTSYGYTF; CDR3 DNA: TGTGCTCAAACCCCAGGGGCATCCACCTCCTATGGCTACACCTTC
clone size: NA; D gene: TRBD1; J gene: TRBJ2-7; V gene: TRBV30; CDR3 protein: CAWSEGTGGYEQYF; CDR3 DNA: TGTGCCTGGAGTGAAGGGACAGGGGGCTACGAGCAGTACTTC
clone size: NA; D gene: TRBD1; J gene: TRBJ1-2; V gene: TRBV6-6; CDR3 protein: CASSYGAAGGHYGYTF; CDR3 DNA: TGTGCCAGCAGTTACGGAGCAGCAGGGGGGCACTATGGCTACACCTTC
clone size: NA; D gene: NA; J gene: TRBJ2-3; V gene: TRBV28; CDR3 protein: CATRWRQGAADTQYF; CDR3 DNA: TGTGCCACCAGATGGAGACAAGGGGCAGCAGATACGCAGTATTTT
clone size: NA; D gene: NA; J gene: TRBJ1-1; V gene: TRBV20-1; CDR3 protein: CSARRRGQAFF; CDR3 DNA: TGCAGTGCTAGACGCCGGGGCCAAGCTTTCTTT
clone size: NA; D gene: NA; J gene: TRBJ2-5; V gene: TRBV24-1; CDR3 protein: CATSEISGRGGGFQETQYF; CDR3 DNA: TGTGCCACCAGTGAGATTTCGGGTCGGGGAGGGGGGTTCCAAGAGACCCAGTACTTC
clone size: few; D gene: TRBD2; J gene: TRBJ2-1; V gene: TRBV4-1; CDR3 protein: CASSHVPGLAGREQFF; CDR3 DNA: TGCGCCAGCAGCCATGTACCGGGACTAGCGGGACGCGAGCAGTTCTTC
clone size: NA; D gene: NA; J gene: TRBJ1-6; V gene: TRBV5-4; CDR3 protein: CASSLVSVLNSPLHF; CDR3 DNA: TGTGCCAGCAGCTTGGTGTCAGTCCTTAATTCACCCCTCCACTTT
clone size: few; D gene: NA; J gene: TRBJ1-1; V gene: TRBV20-1; CDR3 protein: CSAGYAEAFF; CDR3 DNA: TGCAGTGCCGGGTACGCTGAAGCTTTCTTT
clone size: NA; D gene: NA; J gene: TRBJ2-7; V gene: TRBV3-1/TRBV3-2; CDR3 protein: CASSRRRGSSYEQYF; CDR3 DNA: TGTGCCAGCAGCCGCCGAAGGGGGAGCTCCTACGAGCAGTACTTC
clone size: NA; D gene: NA; J gene: TRBJ1-2; V gene: TRBV5-1; CDR3 protein: CASSFDGFYGYTF; CDR3 DNA: TGCGCCAGCAGCTTCGACGGATTCTATGGCTACACCTTC
clone size: NA; D gene: TRBD1; J gene: TRBJ2-6; V gene: TRBV28; CDR3 protein: CASHRGGANVLTF; CDR3 DNA: TGTGCCAGCCACAGGGGGGGGGCCAACGTCCTGACTTTC
clone size: NA; D gene: NA; J gene: TRBJ1-2; V gene: TRBV14; CDR3 protein: CASSPLGRVYGYTF; CDR3 DNA: TGTGCCAGCAGCCCACTGGGCAGGGTCTATGGCTACACCTTC
clone size: NA; D gene: TRBD1; J gene: TRBJ1-1; V gene: TRBV2; CDR3 protein: CASSRQGNTEAFF; CDR3 DNA: TGTGCCAGCAGTCGACAGGGAAACACTGAAGCTTTCTTT
clone size: NA; D gene: TRBD1; J gene: TRBJ1-2; V gene: TRBV6-5; CDR3 protein: CASSRTGFQGYTF; CDR3 DNA: TGTGCCAGCAGCCGGACAGGGTTTCAGGGCTACACCTTC
clone size: NA; D gene: TRBD1; J gene: TRBJ2-5; V gene: TRBV24-1; CDR3 protein: CATSDIAGTAQETQYF; CDR3 DNA: TGTGCCACCAGTGATATTGCCGGGACAGCTCAAGAGACCCAGTACTTC
clone size: NA; D gene: NA; J gene: TRBJ2-7; V gene: TRBV28; CDR3 protein: CASNRGTYEQYF; CDR3 DNA: TGTGCCAGCAATCGGGGAACCTACGAGCAGTACTTC
clone size: NA; D gene: TRBD1; J gene: TRBJ1-2; V gene: TRBV7-8; CDR3 protein: CASSPQGAIPHGYTF; CDR3 DNA: TGTGCCAGCAGCCCCCAGGGGGCTATTCCTCATGGCTACACCTTC
clone size: NA; D gene: NA; J gene: TRBJ2-4; V gene: TRBV19; CDR3 protein: CASSIDLGRAKNIQYF; CDR3 DNA: TGTGCCAGTAGTATAGATCTCGGGCGAGCCAAAAACATTCAGTACTTC
clone size: NA; D gene: TRBD1; J gene: TRBJ2-1; V gene: TRBV30; CDR3 protein: CASDRAGNIEQFF; CDR3 DNA: TGTGCCTCTGACAGGGCCGGTAATATTGAGCAGTTCTTC
clone size: NA; D gene: NA; J gene: TRBJ1-2; V gene: TRBV28; CDR3 protein: CASRFSGGSYGYTF; CDR3 DNA: TGTGCCAGCAGGTTTTCGGGGGGGAGCTATGGCTACACCTTC
clone size: NA; D gene: NA; J gene: TRBJ2-2; V gene: TRBV24-1; CDR3 protein: CATSENTGELFF; CDR3 DNA: TGTGCCACCAGTGAAAACACCGGGGAGCTGTTTTTT
clone size: NA; D gene: NA; J gene: TRBJ1-1; V gene: TRBV25-1; CDR3 protein: CASSQPENTEAFF; CDR3 DNA: TGTGCCAGCAGTCAACCAGAAAACACTGAAGCTTTCTTT
clone size: NA; D gene: NA; J gene: TRBJ1-1; V gene: TRBV12-3/TRBV12-4; CDR3 protein: CASRPQENTEAFF; CDR3 DNA: TGTGCCAGCAGACCTCAGGAGAACACTGAAGCTTTCTTT
clone size: once; D gene: NA; J gene: TRBJ1-2; V gene: TRBV9; CDR3 protein: CASSVDRGRSPFYGYTF; CDR3 DNA: TGTGCCAGCAGCGTAGATAGAGGACGGTCTCCGTTCTATGGCTACACCTTC